One and the same sample provided the 31 T cell receptor beta chains below, sequenced in a study of Tregs in tolerant kidney transplant recipients. Only in-frame clones appear in the TCRdb table, and some are missing; sequencing was by immunoSEQ multiplex PCR. Recorded for this sample: about 14,000 clones. Recipients received nonmyeloablative bone marrow transplants from related graft donors, with transient mixed chimerism. The source material was CD8+ T cells from blood (PBMCs), sampled 6 months after the transplant. All receptors come from a human patient who received a combined kidney and bone marrow transplant. These T cells may partly come from the graft donor.

Concerning this clone itself: The read ends 3 residues shy of where the CDR3 ends; the end is completed using the germline J gene. The V call is TRBV30, the J call TRBJ2-3; possibly TRBD1 for D (5 bases). Germline lookup yields CDR1 GTSNPN and CDR2 SVGIG (reference sequence). The CDR3 is 13 residues long. The CDR3 sequence is CAWRETDQETQYF. Incomplete CDR3 DNA: TGTGCCTGGCGAGAGACAGACCAAGAGACG.

Turning to this clone: Read data end 3 residues before the CDR3 end; the end is taken from the germline J gene. The chain combines TRBV19 with TRBJ2-3; D not resolved. The CDR3 totals 13 residues. Germline CDR1 reads LNHDA; CDR2 reads SQIVND (reference sequence). Between the trimmed V and J ends, which lost 4 bases and 2 bases, there was a span of 7 bases. Partial CDR3 DNA: TGTGCCAGTAGTAGCCTAACCACAGATACG. Translated, it gives CASSSLTTDT. The whole CDR3 protein reads CASSSLTTDTQYF.

As to this clone: The CDR3 goes on 3 residues after the read ends, and that part is filled in from the germline J gene. The chain joins TRBV5-1 to TRBJ2-1, with 10 bases lining up with TRBD2. The CDR3 spans 18 residues. Germline CDR1 SGHRS, CDR2 YFSETQ. V lost 3 bases, J lost 4 bases, and 13 bases stayed unmatched. CDR3 region: CASSSPPLSGGTYNEQFF. The DNA read from the CDR3 is TGCGCCAGCAGCTCCCCCCCTCTTAGCGGGGGGACTTACAATGAG.

As to this clone: The read comes to an end 3 residues before the CDR3 does, leaving the germline J gene to fill in the end. V and J are TRBV19 and TRBJ2-7, with 7 bases aligning to TRBD2. Trimming took 5 bases from V and 4 from J; bases not matched to a gene: 8. Germline-derived CDR1 and CDR2 are LNHDA and SQIVND (reference sequence). This CDR3 contains 14 residues. CDR3 amino acids: CASSGGTSAYEQYF. Partial CDR3 DNA: TGTGCCAGTAGTGGGGGTACTAGCGCGTACGAG.

As regards this clone: The CDR3 is cut off 3 residues early in the read; its end comes from the germline J gene. The chain combines TRBV2 with TRBJ2-7; 8 bases match TRBD1. The germline V gene encodes CDR1 SNHLY and CDR2 FYNNEI. The CDR3 has 13 amino acids. J lost 2 bases, V lost 7 bases, and 4 bases had no gene match. The CDR3 loop is CASTGQGPYEQYF. CDR3 DNA, as far as it was read: TGTGCCAGCACTGGACAGGGACCCTACGAG. Full variable domain (missing parts from reference TRBV2 and TRBJ2-7): EPEVTQTPSHQVTQMGQEVILRCVPISNHLYFYWYRQILGQKVEFLVSFYNNEISEKSEIFDDQFSVERPDGSNFTLKIRSTKLEDSAMYFCASTGQGPYEQYFGPGTRLTVT.

The covered CDR3 bases are TGTGCCAGCAGCCCCACAGGGGGTGCACCTCCCTACGAG. It is translated as CASSPTGGAPPYE. The complete CDR3 protein is CASSPTGGAPPYEQYF. This chain connects TRBV28 to TRBJ2-7; 8 bases are a match to TRBD1. The missing CDR3 end, 3 residues past where the read stops, is filled in from the germline J gene. Germline lookup yields CDR1 MDHEN and CDR2 SYDVKM. The CDR3 is 16 amino acids. J gave up 2 bases and V 6 bases, and 12 bases lay outside the gene matches.

With regard to this clone: The read stops 3 residues short of the end of the CDR3; the missing end is completed from the germline J gene. V and J are TRBV14 and TRBJ2-2; 9 positions match TRBD2. CDR3 length: 15 residues. Trimming at V came to 3 bases and at J to 4 bases, leaving 3 bases not matched to a gene. Germline V gene data show CDR1 as SGHDN and CDR2 as FVKESK. CDR3 loop: CASSQSSGATGELFF. The DNA read from the CDR3 is TGTGCCAGCAGCCAGTCTAGCGGGGCCACCGGGGAG.

About this clone itself: With the read ending 3 residues before the CDR3 end, the germline J gene is used to fill in that end. The genes are TRBV10-2 and TRBJ2-7; D ambiguous. Germline CDR1 is WSHSY and CDR2 is SAAADI. The CDR3 contains 12 residues. Trimming removed 2 bases at V and 4 bases at J, with 6 bases between. The CDR3 reads CASSEDTYEQYF. CDR3 bases read: TGCGCCAGCAGTGAGGACACATACGAG.

A word on this clone: The CDR3 end is not reached by the read, which stops 3 residues before it; the germline J gene fills it in. V and J are TRBV19 and TRBJ1-1; D is unresolved. The V end lost 4 bases, the J end lost 1 base, and 16 bases lay between the germline ends. CDR1 and CDR2 (germline): LNHDA, SQIVND (reference sequence). The CDR3 runs 16 residues. The CDR3 loop is CASSSGRLWENTEAFF. The CDR3 bases that were read are TGTGCCAGTAGTAGCGGGCGGCTTTGGGAGAACACTGAA.

As to this clone: Read data end 3 residues before the CDR3 end; the end is taken from the germline J gene. The chain uses TRBV19 and TRBJ2-2; 7 nucleotides agree with TRBD1. CDR1 LNHDA and CDR2 SQIVND come from the germline V gene (reference sequence). The CDR3 is made up of 15 amino acids. The CDR3 sequence is CASSTPGQSNEKLFF. The covered CDR3 bases are TGTGCCAGTAGTACCCCGGGACAGAGTAATGAAAAG.

Notes on this clone: The junction shows a germline mismatch at one end, possibly a read error. Read sequence stops 3 residues before the CDR3 end, and the germline J gene provides the missing end. The genes are TRBV5-6 and TRBJ2-1; D is undetermined. This CDR3 spans 13 amino acids. Germline CDR1 and CDR2: SGHDT and YYEEEE. CDR3 protein: CASSLSLYSEQFF. CDR3 bases read: TGTGCCAGCAGCTTGTCCCTGTACAGTGAG.

A note on this clone: Read coverage stops 3 residues before the CDR3 terminus; the germline J gene supplies the remainder. V gene TRBV19 combines with J gene TRBJ1-1; D not certain. The germline CDR1 and CDR2 sequences are LNHDA and SQIVND (reference sequence). With 7 bases removed from V and 4 bases from J, the gap between germline ends came to 13 bases. This CDR3 region has 13 residues. The part of the CDR3 DNA that was read is TGTGCCAGTACGTACGGGGTGGGCACTGAA. Translating gives CASTYGVGTE. The entire CDR3 protein is CASTYGVGTEAFF.

With regard to this clone: The CDR3 end lies 3 residues beyond the end of the read and is filled in from the germline J gene. The chain links TRBV14 to TRBJ2-1; D is possibly TRBD2 (5 bases). Germline-derived CDR1 and CDR2 are SGHDN and FVKESK. The V and J ends lost 0 bases and 2 bases respectively, with 11 bases between them. The CDR3 contains 16 residues. The CDR3 bases that were read are TGTGCCAGCAGCCAAGAAATTAGCGTTGCCTACAATGAG. Its translation: CASSQEISVAYNE. The complete CDR3 protein is CASSQEISVAYNEQFF.

With respect to this clone: The CDR3 goes on 3 residues after the read ends, and that part is filled in from the germline J gene. The chain recombines TRBV5-1 with TRBJ2-2; 13 bases map to TRBD2. V shed 3 bases, J shed 4 bases, and the junction held 0 bases outside the gene matches. Germline lookup yields CDR1 SGHRS and CDR2 YFSETQ. The CDR3 runs to 15 residues. CDR3 bases read: TGCGCCAGCAGCTGGACTAGCGGGAGCACCGGGGAG. Protein sequence: CASSWTSGSTGE. The whole CDR3 protein reads CASSWTSGSTGELFF.

About this clone: The read halts 3 residues ahead of the CDR3 end, with the missing end drawn from the germline J gene. The J gene is TRBJ2-7, the V gene TRBV20-1; a possible D gene is TRBD2 (5 bases). Between the trimmed V and J ends, which lost 5 bases and 0 bases, there was a span of 11 bases. This CDR3 region has 13 residues. Germline loops: CDR1 DFQATT, CDR2 SNEGSKA (reference sequence). The sequenced part of the CDR3 DNA is TGCAGTGCTGAGGGTTCCGACTCCTACGAG. Translation gives CSAEGSDSYE. The whole CDR3 protein reads CSAEGSDSYEQYF.

Comments on this clone: The read stops 3 residues short of the end of the CDR3; the missing end is completed from the germline J gene. V and J are TRBV6-2 or TRBV6-3 and TRBJ2-3; 8 bases fit TRBD1. The CDR3 extends over 16 amino acids. The germline CDR1 and CDR2 sequences are MNHEY and SVGEGT. This CDR3 reads CASSYRKGTGQETQYF. The CDR3 DNA, read in part, is TGTGCCAGCAGTTACCGAAAAGGGACAGGACAAGAGACG.

Worth noting for this clone: The CDR3 is cut off 3 residues early in the read; its end comes from the germline J gene. The chain is built from TRBV19 and TRBJ2-2; 7 bases agree with TRBD1. This CDR3 contains 16 residues. With 4 bases clipped from V and 3 bases from J, the junction kept 8 bases outside the gene matches. The germline V gene encodes CDR1 LNHDA and CDR2 SQIVND (reference sequence). CDR3 DNA, as far as it was read: TGTGCCAGTAGTACACACAGGGGCGGAGACACCGGGGAG. This codes for CASSTHRGGDTGE. The whole CDR3 is CASSTHRGGDTGELFF.

Regarding this clone: From the germline J gene comes the end of the CDR3, since the read stops 3 residues before it. The chain links TRBV29-1 to TRBJ2-5; a possible D gene is TRBD2 (5 bases). The V gene's germline CDR1 is SQVTM and CDR2 ANQGSEA. The CDR3 is 16 residues long. V gave up 0 bases and J gave up 1 base, with 15 bases separating them. The CDR3 here is CSVEDRWTGSQETQYF. The sequenced CDR3 bases are TGCAGCGTTGAAGATCGGTGGACGGGGAGCCAAGAGACC.

According to its frequency, this clone is medium-sized. The CDR3 goes on 3 residues after the read ends, and that part is filled in from the germline J gene. The genes are TRBV30 and TRBJ1-2; D is unclear. The V gene lost 6 bases and the J gene lost 0 bases, with 5 bases spanning the gap. The CDR3 covers 11 residues. Germline loops: CDR1 GTSNPN, CDR2 SVGIG (reference sequence). The CDR3: CACPANYGYTF. Partial CDR3 DNA: TGTGCCTGCCCGGCTAACTATGGC.

A remark on this clone: The missing CDR3 end, 3 residues past where the read stops, is filled in from the germline J gene. The genes are TRBV30 and TRBJ1-2; possibly TRBD1 for D (5 bases). Trimming took off 0 bases at V and 4 bases at J, with 18 bases between the two ends. CDR3 length: 16 residues. Germline V gives CDR1 GTSNPN, CDR2 SVGIG (reference sequence). CDR3 loop: CAWSVPRRGESYGYTF. CDR3 bases read: TGTGCCTGGAGTGTACCCCGTAGAGGGGAGAGCTATGGC.

On this clone: The CDR3 goes on 3 residues after the read ends, and that part is filled in from the germline J gene. The chain joins TRBV4-1 to TRBJ2-7, with 7 bases matching TRBD2. CDR1 is MGHRA and CDR2 is YSYEKL in the germline V gene. This CDR3 has 14 residues. With 0 bases clipped from V and 3 bases from J, the junction kept 2 bases outside the gene matches. The DNA read from the CDR3 is TGCGCCAGCAGCCAAGATGGGGGGGACTACGAG. Amino acid sequence: CASSQDGGDYE. The entire CDR3 is CASSQDGGDYEQYF.

Turning to this clone: The read is 3 residues too short to cover the CDR3 end, so that end is filled in from the germline J gene. J is TRBJ2-3 and V is TRBV20-1; 8 bases align to TRBD2. V lost 3 bases, J lost 3 bases, and 11 bases stayed unmatched. Germline V CDR1 and CDR2: DFQATT, SNEGSKA (reference sequence). This CDR3 has 16 amino acids. The sequenced CDR3 bases are TGCAGTGCTAGGCCCTCGACGGGGGGGCCGACAGATACG. This translates into CSARPSTGGPTDT. The CDR3 as a whole reads CSARPSTGGPTDTQYF.

About this clone itself: The CDR3 goes on 3 residues after the read ends, and that part is filled in from the germline J gene. The chain employs TRBV7-6 and TRBJ2-3; tentatively, D is TRBD1 or TRBD2 (5 bases each). Germline values: CDR1 SGHVS, CDR2 FNYEAQ. This CDR3 is built from 14 residues. CDR3 bases read: TGTGCCAGCAGCTTAAAGCCAGGGTGGGAGACG. Amino acid sequence: CASSLKPGWET. The full CDR3 protein is CASSLKPGWETQYF.

Note on this clone: The read comes to an end 3 residues before the CDR3 does, leaving the germline J gene to fill in the end. The V and J genes are TRBV7-2 and TRBJ2-7; D is uncertain. The CDR3 totals 15 residues. Trimming took 1 base from V and 2 from J, leaving 12 bases between them. Germline V lookup: CDR1 SGHTA, CDR2 FQGNSA. CDR3 sequence: CASSLVGGSTYEQYF. The CDR3 DNA, read in part, is TGTGCCAGCAGCTTAGTAGGCGGCAGCACCTACGAG.

About this clone itself: The read ends 3 residues shy of where the CDR3 ends; the end is completed using the germline J gene. V usage is TRBV19 and J usage is TRBJ2-2, with D perhaps TRBD2 (5 bases). The CDR3 runs 16 residues. The germline V gene has CDR1 LNHDA and CDR2 SQIVND (reference sequence). The covered CDR3 bases are TGTGCCAGTAGTACCCCCCAGGATACGATCGGGGAAAAG. Encoded protein: CASSTPQDTIGEK. From start to end, the CDR3 is CASSTPQDTIGEKLFF.

Comment on this clone: The CDR3 extends 3 residues past the end of the read, so its final part is completed from the germline J gene. The chain employs TRBV15 and TRBJ2-7; tentative D call: TRBD1 (5 bases). Between the trimmed V and J ends, which lost 0 bases and 2 bases, there was a span of 11 bases. Germline V gene sequence: CDR1 LNHNV, CDR2 YYDKDF (reference sequence). The CDR3 length is 15 residues. The covered CDR3 bases are TGTGCCACCAGCAGAGATAGGACACCTCCCTACGAG. Translated: CATSRDRTPPYE. Given in full, the CDR3 is CATSRDRTPPYEQYF.

Comments on this clone: The sequenced fragment ends 3 residues before the CDR3 boundary, so the rest is inferred from the germline J gene. This rearrangement joins TRBV2 to TRBJ2-2, with 9 bases that match TRBD1. The length of the CDR3 is 12 residues. Germline lookup yields CDR1 SNHLY and CDR2 FYNNEI. CDR3 sequence reads: CANGQGRTPLFF. The CDR3 bases that were read are TGTGCCAACGGACAGGGGCGGACACCG. The full variable domain, completed using reference TRBV2 and TRBJ2-2, is EPEVTQTPSHQVTQMGQEVILRCVPISNHLYFYWYRQILGQKVEFLVSFYNNEISEKSEIFDDQFSVERPDGSNFTLKIRSTKLEDSAMYFCANGQGRTPLFFGEGSRLTVL.

Worth noting for this clone: The read is 3 residues too short to cover the CDR3 end, so that end is filled in from the germline J gene. The chain has TRBV29-1 and TRBJ2-5; D unclear. This CDR3 is built from 13 residues. Trimming removed 5 bases from V and 5 bases from J, with 15 bases in between. Germline V gene lookup returns CDR1 SQVTM and CDR2 ANQGSEA. This CDR3 is CSVNWYPGETQYF. Partial CDR3 DNA: TGCAGCGTTAATTGGTACCCCGGGGAGACC.

CDR3 region: CASSFTGYEQYF. CDR3 bases read: TGTGCCAGCAGTTTCACAGGATACGAG. This chain uses TRBV27 with TRBJ2-7; maybe TRBD1 (5 bases). The DNA ends 3 residues before the CDR3 does, and the rest of the CDR3 is filled in from the germline J gene. The CDR3 covers 12 residues. Trimming pared 3 bases from V and 4 bases from J, leaving 7 bases between. Germline V gene sequence: CDR1 MNHEY, CDR2 SMNVEV (reference sequence).

Details on this clone: The sequenced fragment ends 3 residues before the CDR3 boundary, so the rest is inferred from the germline J gene. The gene calls are TRBV6-1 and TRBJ2-2; the D gene is possibly TRBD1 (5 bases). Germline V gene sequence: CDR1 MNHNS, CDR2 SASEGT. The CDR3 contains 13 residues. The ends were cut back, 3 bases at V and 3 bases at J, with 5 bases in the middle. The CDR3 sequence: CASSDRDTGELFF. Incomplete CDR3 DNA: TGTGCCAGCAGTGACAGGGACACCGGGGAG.

On this clone: The DNA ends 3 residues before the CDR3 does, and the rest of the CDR3 is filled in from the germline J gene. This chain uses TRBV9 with TRBJ1-2; TRBD1 is a possible D gene (6 bases). With 6 bases removed from V and 7 bases from J, the gap between germline ends came to 19 bases. Per the germline V gene, CDR1 is SGDLS and CDR2 is YYNGEE. The length of the CDR3 is 14 residues. The CDR3 bases that were read are TGTGCCAGCACCTTAGGAGCGGGGGCGAGTGGC. Translated: CASTLGAGASG. The entire CDR3 reads CASTLGAGASGYTF. The whole variable domain, remainder taken from reference TRBV9 and TRBJ1-2, is DSGVTQTPKHLITATGQRVTLRCSPRSGDLSVYWYQQSLDQGLQFLIQYYNGEERAKGNILERFSAQQFPDLHSELNLSSLELGDSALYFCASTLGAGASGYTFGSGTRLTVV.